A single TCR beta chain is shown here with its context. Its antigen is not known. Researchers isolated at least 7 million PBMCs per sample. The sample belongs to a study of blood T cells in healthy people across ages. Study-wide findings and caveats: Naive T cell percentage by flow cytometry tracked strongly with beta diversity. In the absence of known donor CMV status, changes in expanded clonotypes were possibly confounded.

It was with a sample-barcoded 5' primer and a J-beta primer mix that a second PCR of roughly 6 to 12 cycles was run. Every single cDNA molecule received a tag from a template-switch adaptor with 12 random nucleotides. TCRdb itself ran the 5' RACE reads through MiXCR, one entry per CDR3 protein. The sample records some 1.7 million distinct CDR3 sequences, about 28% being singletons. The ends lost 1 base at V and 8 bases at J; junction bases unmatched: 8. The CDR3 runs to 15 residues. Germline CDR1 is SGHRS and CDR2 is YFSETQ. The TCR originated in a young woman in good health. This rearrangement joins TRBV5-1 to TRBJ1-2; 10 bases agree with TRBD1. Source material: blood. CDR3 amino acids: CASSLQRTGGKGYTF. DNA of the CDR3: TGCGCCAGCAGCTTGCAACGGACAGGGGGAAAAGGCTACACCTTC.